The 30 T cell receptor beta chains in this list originate from one sample, sequenced in a study of blood T cell repertoires in COVID-19. Here immunoSEQ multiplex PCR was the method, and the copy in TCRdb shows in-frame clones only, minus some. The sample lists roughly 76,000 clones, around 83% occurring once. Sequencing input: peripheral blood. Receptors originate from a woman aged 70 to 79 with acute or convalescent COVID-19.

CDR3 nucleotides: TGCGCCAGCAGCTTGGTTGACACCACACAGTTCTTC. Translation gives CASSLVDTTQFF. The gene calls are TRBV5-1 and TRBJ2-1; D call uncertain. CDR3 length equals 12 residues. Germline V CDR1 and CDR2: SGHRS, YFSETQ. Trimming left V 0 bases short and J 13 bases short, with 11 bases between.

The V gene is TRBV18, the J gene TRBJ2-1; 8 positions agree with TRBD1. V lost 4 bases to trimming and J lost 9 bases; unmatched junction nucleotides: 2. The CDR3 consists of 12 residues. The germline V gene encodes CDR1 KGHSH and CDR2 LQKENI. The CDR3, as DNA: TGTGCCAGCTCACAAGGGACAGGTGAGCAGTTCTTC. Its translation: CASSQGTGEQFF.

The chain has TRBV25-1 and TRBJ1-1, with D perhaps TRBD1 (6 bases). CDR1 and CDR2 from the germline V gene are MGHDK and SYGVNS. The CDR3 totals 18 residues. Trimming shortened V by 6 bases and J by 0 bases, and 23 bases separated the two germline ends. The chain's CDR3 is CASRRGMGAGDMNTEAFF. The DNA for the CDR3 is TGTGCCAGCAGGAGGGGGATGGGGGCCGGGGACATGAACACTGAAGCTTTCTTT.

This clone was recorded a few times. The chain has TRBV11-2 and TRBJ2-1; D call uncertain. V was clipped by 1 base and J by 8 bases, with 6 bases between them. This CDR3 has 12 amino acids. Germline V lookup: CDR1 SGHAT, CDR2 FQNNGV. CDR3 coding DNA: TGTGCCAGCAGCTTAGTCTCGGATGAGCAGTTCTTC. This codes for CASSLVSDEQFF.

The chain links TRBV6-2 or TRBV6-3 to TRBJ2-3, with TRBD2 matching over 10 bases. Germline V gene data show CDR1 as MNHEY and CDR2 as SVGEGT. This CDR3 is built from 17 residues. V shed 7 bases and J 6 bases; nucleotides not matched to a gene: 16. The CDR3 region is CASIPAGGRRYTDTQYF. The CDR3 DNA reads TGTGCCAGCATCCCAGCGGGAGGGCGGAGGTACACGGATACGCAGTATTTT.

The chain employs TRBV20-1 and TRBJ2-5; 8 nucleotides line up with TRBD1. Germline assignment: CDR1 DFQATT and CDR2 SNEGSKA (reference sequence). After removal of 3 bases from V and 5 bases from J, the junction contained 14 bases not matched to a gene. The CDR3 sequence is 16 residues long. The CDR3 loop is CSASPEDRVFIETQYF. The CDR3 DNA sequence: TGCAGTGCTAGTCCCGAGGACAGGGTTTTCATTGAGACCCAGTACTTC.

This clone was observed a single time. This chain joins TRBV6-5 and TRBJ1-2, with D possibly matching TRBD1 (6 bases). This CDR3 contains 13 residues. The germline CDR1 and CDR2 sequences are MNHEY and SVGAGI. The germline V and J ends were trimmed by 5 bases and 4 bases, with 11 bases remaining between them. The CDR3 DNA is TGTGCCAGCAGTCCAGGGGAAAGCTATGGCTACACCTTC. Residues: CASSPGESYGYTF.

The chain recombines TRBV6-5 with TRBJ2-7, with D unresolved. CDR3 length: 11 amino acids. The V end was cut by 4 bases, the J end by 4 bases, with 5 bases between. The germline CDR1 and CDR2 sequences are MNHEY and SVGAGI. Here the CDR3 reads CASSSQYEQYF. As DNA, the CDR3 is TGTGCCAGCAGTTCCCAGTACGAGCAGTACTTC.

The chain is built from TRBV29-1 and TRBJ2-3, with D perhaps matching TRBD2 (6 bases). Trimming stripped 5 bases from V and 7 bases from J, with 16 bases between. The CDR3 is 13 amino acids. Germline CDR1 SQVTM, CDR2 ANQGSEA. The chain's CDR3 is CSVIRERRNTQYF. The CDR3 region has the DNA TGCAGCGTTATACGGGAGAGAAGGAATACGCAGTATTTT.

This clone occurred a few times. The CDR3 sequence: CASSLLPRRGGEGIGEQYF. CDR3 nucleotides: TGCGCCAGCAGCTTGTTACCCCGCCGGGGAGGAGAGGGGATAGGCGAGCAGTACTTC. This rearrangement joins TRBV5-1 to TRBJ2-7; D is perhaps TRBD2 (6 bases). Germline CDR1 is SGHRS and CDR2 is YFSETQ. The CDR3 sequence is 19 residues long. V was trimmed by 1 base and J by 6 bases, leaving 29 bases between them.

This rearrangement joins TRBV30 to TRBJ1-5; D call uncertain. V shed 2 bases and J shed 6 bases, with 11 bases lying between them. Germline CDR1 GTSNPN, CDR2 SVGIG (reference sequence). CDR3 length: 13 amino acids. The CDR3, as DNA: TGTGCCTGGAGTCGGCAGGCCGGTCAGCCCCAGCATTTT. It specifies CAWSRQAGQPQHF.

The chain recombines TRBV6-2 or TRBV6-3 with TRBJ1-4; perhaps TRBD1 as D (5 bases). The CDR3 runs 16 residues. Germline V gene sequence: CDR1 MNHEY, CDR2 SVGEGT. With 0 bases removed from V and 5 bases from J, the gap between germline ends came to 13 bases. The CDR3 is CASSYSYRFQNEKLFF. CDR3 bases: TGTGCCAGCAGTTACTCGTACAGGTTTCAAAATGAAAAACTGTTTTTT.

The V call is TRBV11-3, the J call TRBJ2-7; 12 bases are shared with TRBD2. Germline values: CDR1 SGHNT, CDR2 YENEEA. The CDR3 is 15 residues long. With V trimmed by 5 bases and J by 6 bases, 8 bases remained unmatched. CDR3: CASSPGLAGITEQYF. The DNA for the CDR3 is TGTGCCAGCAGCCCCGGACTAGCGGGAATTACCGAGCAGTACTTC.

The gene calls are TRBV5-6 and TRBJ1-4; D is perhaps TRBD1 (5 bases). This CDR3 spans 17 amino acids. The V and J ends lost 1 base and 0 bases respectively, with 13 bases between them. CDR1 and CDR2 (germline): SGHDT, YYEEEE. The CDR3 nucleotides read TGTGCCAGCAGCTTGTTGGAGGGGCCTACAACTAATGAAAAACTGTTTTTT. This sequence encodes CASSLLEGPTTNEKLFF.

The chain uses TRBV2 and TRBJ1-2, with no clear D. V lost 6 bases and J lost 3, with 26 bases in between. The CDR3 sequence is 18 residues long. Germline V gene lookup returns CDR1 SNHLY and CDR2 FYNNEI. The CDR3 loop is CASRPPKMGVTQDYGYTF. In nucleotides, the CDR3 is TGTGCCAGCAGACCACCTAAGATGGGAGTAACGCAGGACTATGGCTACACCTTC.

The V and J genes are TRBV7-2 and TRBJ2-1; TRBD2 agrees at 9 bases. The CDR3 sequence is 16 residues long. The V gene's germline CDR1 is SGHTA and CDR2 FQGNSA. Trimming took 5 bases from V and 4 from J; bases not matched to a gene: 9. The CDR3 loop is CASSPTLAGLYNEQFF. CDR3 bases: TGTGCCAGCAGCCCAACGCTAGCGGGGCTATACAATGAGCAGTTCTTC.

The chain recombines TRBV21-1 with TRBJ1-1; the listed D gene, TRBD1, was not tested against the DNA. TRBV21-1 is classified as a pseudogene. The CDR3 is 17 amino acids. CDR3 protein: CASIFRQGAFPNTEAFF. As DNA, the CDR3 is TGTGCCAGCATCTTTAGACAGGGGGCCTTTCCGAACACTGAAGCTTTCTTT.

V gene TRBV10-2 combines with J gene TRBJ1-1, with no clear D. This CDR3 has 13 residues. Deletions cut 7 bases from V and 0 bases from J, with 9 bases between. Germline-derived CDR1 and CDR2 are WSHSY and SAAADI. The CDR3, as DNA: TGCGCCAGCAAAGTGGGAGTGAACACTGAAGCTTTCTTT. This translates into CASKVGVNTEAFF.

This clone came up once. The gene calls are TRBV7-2 and TRBJ2-7; the D gene is possibly TRBD1 (6 bases). CDR3 length equals 14 residues. From germline, CDR1 is SGHTA and CDR2 FQGNSA. V lost 5 bases to trimming and J lost 0 bases, with 11 bases between them. The CDR3 spells CASSLQGTSYEQYF. CDR3 DNA sequence: TGTGCCAGCAGCCTACAGGGAACCTCCTACGAGCAGTACTTC. The full variable domain, with the rest looked up from reference TRBV7-2 and TRBJ2-7, is GAGVSQSPSNKVTEKGKDVELRCDPISGHTALYWYRQSLGQGLEFLIYFQGNSAPDKSGLPSDRFSAERTGGSVSTLTIQRTQQEDSAVYLCASSLQGTSYEQYFGPGTRLTVT.

V usage is TRBV7-6 and J usage is TRBJ1-2; TRBD1 agrees at 9 bases. Trimming took 3 bases from V and 6 from J; bases not matched to a gene: 2. CDR3 size: 13 residues. Germline V gene sequence: CDR1 SGHVS, CDR2 FNYEAQ. CDR3 region: CASSLTGGDGYTF. Here the CDR3 DNA reads TGTGCCAGCAGCTTGACAGGGGGGGATGGCTACACCTTC.

J is TRBJ1-6 and V is TRBV7-9; D is perhaps TRBD1 (6 bases). CDR3 size: 17 residues. Germline V gives CDR1 SEHNR, CDR2 FQNEAQ (reference sequence). The germline V and J ends were trimmed by 1 base and 7 bases, with 17 bases remaining between them. Here the CDR3 reads CASSLELGTQGNSPLHF. The DNA for the CDR3 is TGTGCCAGCAGCTTAGAACTCGGGACCCAGGGGAATTCACCCCTCCACTTT.

This clone came up once. This chain links TRBV14 with TRBJ1-1, with D possibly TRBD1 on 5 matching bases. Germline V gene sequence: CDR1 SGHDN, CDR2 FVKESK. V lost 4 bases, J lost 4 bases, and 10 bases lay in between. The CDR3 contains 13 residues. The CDR3 is CASSLTGGTEAFF. For the CDR3, the DNA is TGTGCCAGCAGCCTTACCGGGGGCACTGAAGCTTTCTTT. Looking up the rest from reference TRBV14 and TRBJ1-1 gives the full variable domain: EAGVTQFPSHSVIEKGQTVTLRCDPISGHDNLYWYRRVMGKEIKFLLHFVKESKQDESGMPNNRFLAERTGGTYSTLKVQPAELEDSGVYFCASSLTGGTEAFFGQGTRLTVV.

This clone was counted a single time. The CDR3, as DNA: TGTGCCAGCAGTCCCTCAGGGGTCGGACAGCCCCAGCATTTT. It codes for CASSPSGVGQPQHF. V and J are TRBV6-5 and TRBJ1-5, with D possibly matching TRBD1 (6 bases). Germline lookup yields CDR1 MNHEY and CDR2 SVGAGI. V gave up 5 bases and J gave up 7 bases, with 15 bases separating them. This CDR3 spans 14 amino acids.

The chain uses TRBV9 and TRBJ2-4; D is perhaps TRBD2 (5 bases). Germline CDR1 is SGDLS and CDR2 is YYNGEE. This CDR3 region has 17 residues. The V gene lost 0 bases and the J gene lost 0 bases, with 13 bases spanning the gap. CDR3 region: CASSVGVGAEAKNIQYF. CDR3 in DNA: TGTGCCAGCAGCGTAGGAGTGGGAGCGGAAGCCAAAAACATTCAGTACTTC.

This sequence joins TRBV9 and TRBJ2-1, with 12 bases matching TRBD2. CDR3 length equals 17 residues. V dropped 0 bases and J dropped 9; count of bases not matched to a gene: 10. Per the germline V gene, CDR1 is SGDLS and CDR2 is YYNGEE. The CDR3 here is CASSVGTPGLAGREQFF. DNA of the CDR3: TGTGCCAGCAGCGTAGGGACACCTGGACTAGCGGGACGTGAGCAGTTCTTC.

The J gene is TRBJ1-1, the V gene TRBV5-6; D perhaps matches TRBD1 (6 bases). CDR1 is SGHDT and CDR2 is YYEEEE in the germline V gene. V shed 5 bases and J shed 6 bases, with 20 bases lying between them. CDR3 length equals 15 residues. This CDR3 reads CASRLGGRLGAEAFF. The CDR3 coding sequence is TGTGCCAGCAGACTGGGGGGGCGCTTAGGGGCTGAAGCTTTCTTT.

The V gene is TRBV7-9, the J gene TRBJ1-1; D perhaps matches TRBD1 (5 bases). From germline, CDR1 is SEHNR and CDR2 FQNEAQ (reference sequence). The CDR3 totals 12 residues. V was pared by 3 bases and J by 11 bases, with 13 bases between. CDR3 amino acids: CASSFTGSRAFF. CDR3 nucleotide sequence: TGTGCCAGCAGCTTTACAGGCTCCAGGGCTTTCTTT.

The chain links TRBV3-1 (or the pseudogene TRBV3-2) to TRBJ1-1; 9 bases map to TRBD1. The germline gives CDR1 LGHDT, CDR2 YNNKEL (reference sequence). The CDR3 totals 13 residues. V trimming: 4 bases; J trimming: 3 bases; junction bases outside the gene matches: 0. CDR3 residues: CASSRDRDTEAFF. The CDR3 coding sequence is TGTGCCAGCAGCCGGGACAGGGACACTGAAGCTTTCTTT.

V gene TRBV19 combines with J gene TRBJ1-5; D may be TRBD1 (6 bases). This CDR3 is 17 amino acids long. Per germline, CDR1 LNHDA and CDR2 SQIVND (reference sequence). Trimming left V 5 bases short and J 0 bases short, with 17 bases between. The DNA of the CDR3 is TGTGCCAGTAGTTTTACTTATGGACAGACTAGCAATCAGCCCCAGCATTTT. This translates into CASSFTYGQTSNQPQHF.

The chain carries TRBV19 and TRBJ2-6; no definite D call. The CDR3 length is 15 residues. Trimming shortened V by 3 bases and J by 1 base, and 7 bases separated the two germline ends. The germline CDR1 and CDR2 sequences are LNHDA and SQIVND (reference sequence). Written as DNA, the CDR3 is TGTGCCAGTAGTATTACATCGTCTGGGGCCAACGTCCTGACTTTC. Translating gives CASSITSSGANVLTF.